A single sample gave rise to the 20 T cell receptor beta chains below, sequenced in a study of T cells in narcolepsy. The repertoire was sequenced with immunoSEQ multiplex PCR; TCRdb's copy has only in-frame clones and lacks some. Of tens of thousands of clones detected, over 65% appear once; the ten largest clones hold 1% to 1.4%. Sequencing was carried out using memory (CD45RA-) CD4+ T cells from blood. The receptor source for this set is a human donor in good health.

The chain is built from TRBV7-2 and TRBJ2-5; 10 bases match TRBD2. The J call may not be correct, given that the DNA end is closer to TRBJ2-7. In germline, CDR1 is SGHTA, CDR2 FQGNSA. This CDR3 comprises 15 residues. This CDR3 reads CASSLRSASGSEQYF. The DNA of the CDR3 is TGTGCCAGCAGCTTAAGGTCGGCTAGCGGGAGCGAGCAGTACTTC.

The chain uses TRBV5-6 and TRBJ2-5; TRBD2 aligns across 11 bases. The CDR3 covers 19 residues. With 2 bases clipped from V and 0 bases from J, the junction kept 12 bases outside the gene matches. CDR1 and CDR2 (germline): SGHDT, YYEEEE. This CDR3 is CASSLAGLASGGYQETQYF. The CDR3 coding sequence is TGTGCCAGCAGCTTAGCCGGGTTGGCTAGCGGGGGGTACCAAGAGACCCAGTACTTC. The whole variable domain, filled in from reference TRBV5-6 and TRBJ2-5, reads DAGVTQSPTHLIKTRGQQVTLRCSPKSGHDTVSWYQQALGQGPQFIFQYYEEEERQRGNFPDRFSGHQFPNYSSELNVNALLLGDSALYLCASSLAGLASGGYQETQYFGPGTRLLVL.

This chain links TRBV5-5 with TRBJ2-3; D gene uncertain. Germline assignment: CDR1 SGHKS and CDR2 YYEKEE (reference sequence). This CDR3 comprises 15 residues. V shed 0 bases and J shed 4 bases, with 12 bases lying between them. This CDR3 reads CASSLAGVESDTQYF. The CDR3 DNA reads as TGTGCCAGCAGCTTGGCTGGGGTGGAGTCAGATACGCAGTATTTT.

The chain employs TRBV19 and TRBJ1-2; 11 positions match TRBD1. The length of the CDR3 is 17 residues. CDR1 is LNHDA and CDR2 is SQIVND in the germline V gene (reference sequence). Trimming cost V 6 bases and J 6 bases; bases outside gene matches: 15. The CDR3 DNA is TGTGCCAGTAGGGATCCGGGACAGGGGGAAACGACGGATGGCTACACCTTC. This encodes CASRDPGQGETTDGYTF.

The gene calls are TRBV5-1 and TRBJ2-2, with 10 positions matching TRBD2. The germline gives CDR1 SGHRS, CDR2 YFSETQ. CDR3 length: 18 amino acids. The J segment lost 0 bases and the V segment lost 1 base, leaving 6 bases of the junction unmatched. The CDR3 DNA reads TGCGCCAGCAGCTTGCAAGGTAGCGGGGGGTCGAACACCGGGGAGCTGTTTTTT. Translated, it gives CASSLQGSGGSNTGELFF.

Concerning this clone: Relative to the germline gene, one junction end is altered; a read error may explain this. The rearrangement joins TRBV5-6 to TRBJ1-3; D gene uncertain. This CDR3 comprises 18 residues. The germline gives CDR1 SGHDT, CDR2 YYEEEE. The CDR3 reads CASSLDPRVRPSGNTVYF. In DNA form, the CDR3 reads TGTGCCAGCAGCCTAGACCCCCGGGTAAGGCCCTCTGGAAACACCGTATATTTT.

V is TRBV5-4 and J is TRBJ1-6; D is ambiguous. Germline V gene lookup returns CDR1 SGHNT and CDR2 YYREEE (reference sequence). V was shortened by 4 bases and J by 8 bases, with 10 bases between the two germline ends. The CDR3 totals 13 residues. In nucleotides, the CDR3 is TGTGCCAGCAGCATCGGGTGGGATTCACCCCTCCACTTT. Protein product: CASSIGWDSPLHF. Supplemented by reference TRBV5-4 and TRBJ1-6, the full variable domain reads ETGVTQSPTHLIKTRGQQVTLRCSSQSGHNTVSWYQQALGQGPQFIFQYYREEENGRGNFPPRFSGLQFPNYSSELNVNALELDDSALYLCASSIGWDSPLHFGNGTRLTVT.

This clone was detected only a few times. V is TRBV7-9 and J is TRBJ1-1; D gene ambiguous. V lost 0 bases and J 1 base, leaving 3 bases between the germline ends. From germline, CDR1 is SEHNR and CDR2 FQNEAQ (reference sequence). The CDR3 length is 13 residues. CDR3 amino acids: CASSLAWNTEAFF. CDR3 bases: TGTGCCAGCAGCTTAGCATGGAACACTGAAGCTTTCTTT.

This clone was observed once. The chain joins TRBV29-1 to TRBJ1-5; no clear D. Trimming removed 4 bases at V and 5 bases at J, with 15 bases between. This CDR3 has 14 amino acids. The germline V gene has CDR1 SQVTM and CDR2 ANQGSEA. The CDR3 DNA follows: TGCAGCGTTGTGGACGGAATTGGGGATCAGCCCCAGCATTTT. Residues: CSVVDGIGDQPQHF.

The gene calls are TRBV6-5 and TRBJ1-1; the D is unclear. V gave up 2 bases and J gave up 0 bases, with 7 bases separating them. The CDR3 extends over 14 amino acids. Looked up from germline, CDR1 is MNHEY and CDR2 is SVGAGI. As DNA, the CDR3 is TGTGCCAGCAGTTACAGGGAAATGAACACTGAAGCTTTCTTT. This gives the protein CASSYREMNTEAFF.

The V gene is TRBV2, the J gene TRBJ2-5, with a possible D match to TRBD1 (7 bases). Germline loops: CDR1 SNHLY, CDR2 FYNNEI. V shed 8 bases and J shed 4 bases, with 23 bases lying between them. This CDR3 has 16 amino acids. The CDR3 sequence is CASSVGRAGGRETQYF. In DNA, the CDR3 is TGTGCCAGCTCAGTGGGTAGGGCAGGGGGGAGAGAGACCCAGTACTTC.

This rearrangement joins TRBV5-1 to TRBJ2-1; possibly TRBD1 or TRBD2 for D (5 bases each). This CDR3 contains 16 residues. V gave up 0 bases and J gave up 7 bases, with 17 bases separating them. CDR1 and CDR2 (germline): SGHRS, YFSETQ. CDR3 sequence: CASSLGTGTPVNEQFF. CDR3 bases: TGCGCCAGCAGCTTGGGAACCGGGACGCCGGTGAATGAGCAGTTCTTC.

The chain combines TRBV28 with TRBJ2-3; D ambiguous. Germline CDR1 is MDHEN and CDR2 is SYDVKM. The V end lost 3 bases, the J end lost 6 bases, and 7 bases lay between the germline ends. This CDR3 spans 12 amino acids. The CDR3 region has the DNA TGTGCCAGCAGTTTTGTCTGGGATACGCAGTATTTT. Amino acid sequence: CASSFVWDTQYF. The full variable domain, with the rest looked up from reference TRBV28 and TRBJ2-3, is DVKVTQSSRYLVKRTGEKVFLECVQDMDHENMFWYRQDPGLGLRLIYFSYDVKMKEKGDIPEGYSVSREKKERFSLILESASTNQTSMYLCASSFVWDTQYFGPGTRLTVL.

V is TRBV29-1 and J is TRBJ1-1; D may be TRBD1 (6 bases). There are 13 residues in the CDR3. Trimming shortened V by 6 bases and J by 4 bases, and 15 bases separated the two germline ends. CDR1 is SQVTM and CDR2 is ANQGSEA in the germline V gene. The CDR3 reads CSVRPRGITEAFF. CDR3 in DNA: TGCAGCGTCCGGCCAAGGGGGATCACTGAAGCTTTCTTT.

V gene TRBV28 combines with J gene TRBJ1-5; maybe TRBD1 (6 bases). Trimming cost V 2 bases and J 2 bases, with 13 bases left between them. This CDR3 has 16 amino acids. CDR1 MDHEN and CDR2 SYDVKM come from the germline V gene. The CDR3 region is CASSLGGGDGNQPQHF. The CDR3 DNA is TGTGCCAGCAGTTTAGGAGGGGGAGATGGCAATCAGCCCCAGCATTTT.

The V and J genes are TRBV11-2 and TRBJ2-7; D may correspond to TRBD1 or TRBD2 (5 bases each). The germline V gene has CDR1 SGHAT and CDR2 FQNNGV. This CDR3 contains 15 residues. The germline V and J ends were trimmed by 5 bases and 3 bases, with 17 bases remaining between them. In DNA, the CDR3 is TGTGCCAGCAGCCTCGGTCCGGGGCAAAACTACGAGCAGTACTTC. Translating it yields CASSLGPGQNYEQYF.

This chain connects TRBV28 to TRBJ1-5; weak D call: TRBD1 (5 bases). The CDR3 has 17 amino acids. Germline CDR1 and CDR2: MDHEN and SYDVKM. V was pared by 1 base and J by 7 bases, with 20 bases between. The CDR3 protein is CASSLLVFWQGGQPQHF. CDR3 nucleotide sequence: TGTGCCAGCAGTTTATTGGTATTTTGGCAGGGAGGACAGCCCCAGCATTTT.

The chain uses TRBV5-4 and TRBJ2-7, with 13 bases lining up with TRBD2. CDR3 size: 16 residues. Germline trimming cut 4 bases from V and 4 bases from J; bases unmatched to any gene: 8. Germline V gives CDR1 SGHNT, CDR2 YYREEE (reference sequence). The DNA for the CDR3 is TGTGCCAGCAGCCCGGGACTAGCGGGACCCCGGTACGAGCAGTACTTC. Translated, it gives CASSPGLAGPRYEQYF.

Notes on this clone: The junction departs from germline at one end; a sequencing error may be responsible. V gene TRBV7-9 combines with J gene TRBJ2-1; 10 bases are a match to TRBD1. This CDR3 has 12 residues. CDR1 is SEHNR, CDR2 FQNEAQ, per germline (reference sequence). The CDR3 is CASSLEGTGVLF. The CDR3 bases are TGTGCCAGCAGCCTAGAGGGGACAGGGGTTCTCTTC.

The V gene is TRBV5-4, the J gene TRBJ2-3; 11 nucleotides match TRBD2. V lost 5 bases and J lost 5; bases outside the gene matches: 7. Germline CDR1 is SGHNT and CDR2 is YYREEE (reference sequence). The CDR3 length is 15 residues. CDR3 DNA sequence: TGTGCCAGCAGTGGTAGCGGGGGGGCGGAAGATACGCAGTATTTT. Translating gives CASSGSGGAEDTQYF.